This TCR beta chain was obtained from a study of T cell responses to AZD1222 COVID-19 vaccine. Points from the study as a whole: Breadth and depth of Spike-specific TCRs rose after two AZD1222 doses.

Points on this clone: Its specificity is not known.

Libraries were prepared by immunoSEQ multiplex PCR; TCRdb keeps only in-frame clonotypes and omits some of them. The sample holds about 160,000 clones, 88% seen once. The sample here was peripheral blood, taken on day 0 of AZD1222 vaccination. This TCR was recovered from an adult in good health.

The CDR3 region has the DNA TGCGCCAGCAGCCAAGATAGGTTAGGTGAGCAGTTCTTC. Its translation: CASSQDRLGEQFF. The V and J genes are TRBV4-3 and TRBJ2-1; D unresolved. Deletions cut 0 bases from V and 9 bases from J, with 9 bases between. The CDR3 contains 13 residues. Germline CDR1 is LGHNA and CDR2 is YSLEER.